The T cell receptor (beta chain) under discussion was sequenced for a study of blood T cells in healthy people across ages. For the study at large: Researchers report that template switching captured about one barcoded beta molecule per two T cells.

A J-beta primer mix and a sample-barcoded 5' primer were used in a second PCR of about 6 to 12 cycles. TCRdb fed the 5' RACE reads into MiXCR, producing one record per CDR3 protein. The sample contains about 830,000 distinct CDR3 sequences, over 45% of which appear only once. Isolation yielded PBMCs, at least 6.5 million per sample, in every case. This clonotype originated in a man younger than 45 in good health. Sequencing was performed on blood.

DNA of the CDR3: TGTGCCTGTGGACAGGGGTCAGAGACCCAGTACTTC. As protein: CACGQGSETQYF. This chain uses TRBV30 with TRBJ2-5; 9 bases map to TRBD1. After removal of 6 bases from V and 4 bases from J, the junction contained 3 bases not matched to a gene. Looked up from germline, CDR1 is GTSNPN and CDR2 is SVGIG (reference sequence). CDR3 length: 12 amino acids.